These 8 T cell receptor beta chains originate from one sample sequenced in a study of blood T cells in healthy people across ages. A sample-barcoded 5' primer and a J-beta primer mix were used in a second PCR of roughly 6 to 11 cycles. TCRdb reprocessed the 5' RACE reads with MiXCR, giving one entry per CDR3 protein. The table includes some 920,000 distinct CDR3 sequences, roughly 51% detected once. Sequencing used blood. The receptors here all came from a woman between 55 and 75 years old in good health.

This sequence joins TRBV28 and TRBJ2-1; 11 bases match TRBD2. J lost 5 bases, V lost 5 bases, and 5 bases had no gene match. Germline V gives CDR1 MDHEN, CDR2 SYDVKM. The CDR3 runs 15 residues. CDR3: CASSVAGGQHNEQFF. The CDR3 bases are TGTGCCAGCAGTGTAGCGGGAGGGCAACACAATGAGCAGTTCTTC.

This clonotype showed up just a few times. The rearrangement uses TRBV4-1 and TRBJ2-6; D is perhaps TRBD1 or TRBD2 (5 bases each). This CDR3 is built from 19 residues. V dropped 0 bases and J dropped 2 bases, with 17 bases sitting between them. The germline CDR1 and CDR2 sequences are MGHRA and YSYEKL. The CDR3 is CASSQDLHHGAPGANVLTF. The CDR3 DNA sequence: TGCGCCAGCAGCCAAGACTTACACCACGGGGCCCCTGGGGCCAACGTCCTGACTTTC.

There are a few counts of this clonotype. The V gene is TRBV29-1, the J gene TRBJ2-7, with 7 bases identical to TRBD1. Germline assignment: CDR1 SQVTM and CDR2 ANQGSEA. Germline trimming cut 6 bases from V and 2 bases from J; bases unmatched to any gene: 4. The CDR3 covers 12 residues. CDR3 loop: CSVSRGTYEQYF. The DNA of the CDR3 is TGCAGCGTCAGCAGGGGGACCTACGAGCAGTACTTC.

Of note for this clonotype: A much larger clone differs from this one at a single base, so this may be a read error. V is TRBV20-1 and J is TRBJ2-3; perhaps TRBD2 as D (6 bases). The CDR3 runs to 16 residues. From germline, CDR1 is DFQATT and CDR2 SNEGSKA (reference sequence). CDR3: CSAGDLAGFVTDTQYF. The CDR3 bases are TGCAGTGCTGGAGATTTGGCGGGATTTGTCACAGATACGCAGTATTTT.

The chain has TRBV4-2 and TRBJ2-1, with a tentative D call TRBD1 (5 bases). The CDR3 extends over 18 amino acids. V lost 0 bases and J lost 6, with 21 bases in between. Germline V lookup: CDR1 LGHNA, CDR2 YNFKEQ. CDR3 amino acids: CASSQDGARVGIRNEQFF. The CDR3 DNA reads TGTGCCAGCAGCCAAGATGGGGCTCGAGTTGGGATACGCAATGAGCAGTTCTTC.

CDR3 sequence (DNA): TGCAGTGCTAGAGATCGGGGGACCACAGATACGCAGTATTTT. Amino acid sequence: CSARDRGTTDTQYF. The chain is built from TRBV20-1 and TRBJ2-3, with a tentative D call TRBD2 (6 bases). Per the germline V gene, CDR1 is DFQATT and CDR2 is SNEGSKA (reference sequence). The CDR3 is 14 amino acids. The V end was cut by 0 bases, the J end by 2 bases, with 9 bases between.

This clonotype was observed a handful of times. The chain combines TRBV2 with TRBJ2-3, with D perhaps matching TRBD2 (5 bases). Germline lookup yields CDR1 SNHLY and CDR2 FYNNEI. Between the trimmed V and J ends, which lost 10 bases and 2 bases, there was a span of 13 bases. The CDR3 consists of 13 residues. The CDR3 DNA reads as TGTGCCATCGGTCTAGCCTTCACAGATACGCAGTATTTT. Translating gives CAIGLAFTDTQYF.

Only a few counts were recorded for this clonotype. CDR3 sequence reads: CSARDSSREDEQFF. For the CDR3, the DNA is TGCAGTGCTAGAGATAGCAGTAGGGAGGATGAGCAGTTCTTC. The chain has TRBV20-1 and TRBJ2-1; the D gene is possibly TRBD2 (6 bases). V gave up 0 bases and J gave up 8 bases, with 14 bases separating them. The germline V gene has CDR1 DFQATT and CDR2 SNEGSKA (reference sequence). The CDR3 consists of 14 residues.